This T cell receptor (beta chain) was sequenced during a study of cytomegalovirus exposure and HLA in healthy donors. Regarding the study as a whole: Among the CMV-associated chains, a few were confirmed in vitro as specific for CMV antigens.

Nominally healthy donors were sampled, though unrecorded immune exposures were likely. Per germline, CDR1 MDHEN and CDR2 SYDVKM. The V gene lost 4 bases and the J gene lost 1 base, with 13 bases spanning the gap. CDR3 length: 15 residues. To note about this clone: No antigen is known for it.

It was with 60 Vbeta and 13 Jbeta primers that the PCR ran. Clones were sequenced by immunoSEQ multiplex PCR, and TCRdb holds only the in-frame ones, with some missing. The profile shows approximately 130,000 clones, around 85% of them singletons. The sequenced sample was PBMCs. The chain combines TRBV28 with TRBJ1-1, with D perhaps matching TRBD1 (5 bases). This TCR was sampled from a woman in her twenties or thirties in good health and CMV-seropositive. Here the CDR3 reads CASSSPLGQNTEAFF. In nucleotides, the CDR3 is TGTGCCAGCAGTTCACCCCTCGGACAGAACACTGAAGCTTTCTTT.